Detailed here is one T cell receptor beta chain. The antigen remains unidentified. Trimming left V 5 bases short and J 8 bases short, with 7 bases between. Germline V gene lookup returns CDR1 LGHNA and CDR2 YSLEER. The CDR3 spans 11 residues. Researchers reported that TCR beta cDNA libraries carried unique molecular identifiers. With roughly 1 to 11 million T cells as the source, approximately 450,000 cDNA molecules resulted. TCRdb re-derived calls from the PCR reads in MiXCR, one entry per CDR3 protein. The data hold about 460,000 distinct CDR3 sequences, with over 35% observed a single time. This specimen comes from a study of post-analysis software for immune sequencing data. Study at large: Clinical courses comprised relapsing-remitting, secondary progressive and progressive-relapsing multiple sclerosis.

General observations from the study: Patients with multiple sclerosis recorded significantly lower normalized Chao1 diversity than controls, the study found. TRBV segments more frequent in patients than in controls numbered roughly 5 and included TRBV5-6, TRBV5-1 and TRBV20-1. When the samples were clustered directly with F measure, those that had been prepared in the same batch showed strong co-clustering.

The receptor was derived from a girl aged 10 to 17 with multiple sclerosis. Sequencing was carried out using blood. The gene calls are TRBV4-3 and TRBJ2-1, with no clear D. The CDR3 DNA reads as TGCGCCAGCAGCAACCTTTATGAGCAGTTCTTC. Protein sequence: CASSNLYEQFF.